A selection of T cell receptor beta chains follows, all from one sample in a study of blood T cell repertoires in COVID-19. TCRdb's table, derived via immunoSEQ multiplex PCR, lists solely in-frame clones and lacks some. The sample yields approximately 260,000 clones, around 82% seen once. The sample consisted of peripheral blood. The source of these receptors is a woman of 80 years or more with active or convalescent COVID-19. The CDR3 runs from the conserved cysteine through the conserved F or W. D genes are given only for firm matches. Some rows mark clone size as missing; the rest say once, few, many or name a class of expanded clone.

D,V,size,J,CDR3,DNA
-,TRBV13,few,TRBJ1-4,CASSSRTFATNEKLFF,TGTGCCAGCAGCTCCCGGACATTTGCAACTAATGAAAAACTGTTTTTT
TRBD1,TRBV27,-,TRBJ2-7,CASSLWGQPYEQYF,TGTGCCAGCAGTTTATGGGGACAGCCCTACGAGCAGTACTTC
-,TRBV18,-,TRBJ2-3,CASFGGYGDTQYF,TGTGCCAGCTTCGGGGGTTATGGAGATACGCAGTATTTT
TRBD1,TRBV6-5,-,TRBJ1-4,CASSKDRVEKLFF,TGTGCCAGCAGCAAAGACAGGGTTGAAAAACTGTTTTTT
TRBD2,TRBV7-6,-,TRBJ2-1,CASSPRTSGSSYNEQFF,TGTGCCAGCAGCCCCCGGACTAGCGGGAGCTCCTACAATGAGCAGTTCTTC
-,TRBV3-1/TRBV3-2,-,TRBJ1-6,CASSREQGLLHF,TGTGCCAGCAGCCGCGAACAGGGTCTCCTCCACTTT
-,TRBV5-3,-,TRBJ1-5,CARSLEPPNLGNQPQHF,TGTGCCAGAAGCTTGGAGCCACCAAATCTGGGCAATCAGCCCCAGCATTTT
TRBD1,TRBV5-4,-,TRBJ2-1,CASSRDSSNEQFF,TGTGCCAGCAGCCGGGACAGCAGCAATGAGCAGTTCTTC
TRBD2,TRBV20-1,-,TRBJ2-5,CSASSFRRGRAEETQYF,TGCAGTGCTAGTTCCTTCCGTCGCGGGAGGGCCGAGGAGACCCAGTACTTC
TRBD2,TRBV10-3,-,TRBJ2-7,CAISQGTSGFSYEQYF,TGTGCCATCAGCCAAGGGACTAGCGGCTTTTCCTACGAGCAGTACTTC